A selection of T cell receptor beta chains follows, all from one sample in a study of T cells in Graves' hyperthyroidism and ophthalmopathy. TCRdb fed the multiplex PCR reads into MiXCR, producing one record per CDR3 protein. The table lists 250,000 to 300,000 distinct CDR3 sequences, 10% to 15% of them singletons. Sequencing input: blood. The origin of the receptors is a woman in her 30s with Graves' hyperthyroidism that later progressed to Graves' ophthalmopathy. The CDR3 runs from the conserved cysteine through the conserved F or W. Fields, in order: J gene, CDR3 length, D gene, V gene, CDR3 protein. The D gene is left open where the match is weak.

TRBJ1-2 14 . TRBV6-2/TRBV6-3 CASSYPNRPYGYTF
TRBJ2-2 14 . TRBV7-9 CASSLPLGLGELLF
TRBJ2-2 14 . TRBV14 CASSQTSNTGELFF
TRBJ2-1 13 . TRBV6-1 CASSVTTYNEQFF
TRBJ2-7 14 TRBD2 TRBV7-3 CASSSSGTPYEQYF
TRBJ2-3 15 TRBD2 TRBV5-1 CASSDGTSETDTQYF
TRBJ1-1 16 . TRBV28 CASKRGGSRKNGEAFF
TRBJ2-7 14 TRBD2 TRBV10-3 CAIAGGGGFYEQYF
TRBJ2-7 14 . TRBV10-3 CAISEPSGSYEQYF
TRBJ2-7 15 TRBD1 TRBV4-3 CASSQGTGGLFEQYF
TRBJ2-1 17 TRBD2 TRBV3-1 CASSHSRATSASNEQFF
TRBJ2-3 13 . TRBV6-5 CASSFFASDTQYF
TRBJ2-1 15 TRBD2 TRBV30 CAWSRLAGYYNEQFF
TRBJ2-7 12 . TRBV27 CASSQGIHEQYF
TRBJ2-5 14 TRBD1 TRBV7-6 CASSSGGGKETQYF
TRBJ2-1 17 TRBD2 TRBV9 CASSVVPLSGRGNEQFF
TRBJ2-1 16 . TRBV6-2/TRBV6-3 CASSYDGISSYNEQFF
TRBJ2-7 15 TRBD1 TRBV5-8 CASSLVGGANYEQYF
TRBJ2-1 15 TRBD2 TRBV20-1 CSARVAGLPNNEQFF
TRBJ2-7 15 TRBD2 TRBV4-3 CASSQVATSGYEQYF
TRBJ2-7 14 TRBD2 TRBV6-1 CASSGGLAFDEQYF
TRBJ1-1 14 . TRBV7-6 CASSDGSTNTEAFF
TRBJ2-3 15 TRBD2 TRBV5-6 CASSHSGPSTDTQYF
TRBJ2-1 15 TRBD1 TRBV28 CACASGGTGASEQFF
TRBJ2-7 11 . TRBV20-1 CSWVSSYEQYF
TRBJ2-3 13 . TRBV20-1 CSAKQAGPDTQYF
TRBJ2-1 12 . TRBV3-1 CASSPQYNEQFF
TRBJ2-1 19 TRBD1 TRBV7-6 CASSSGTGENERANNEQFF
TRBJ2-7 15 . TRBV28 CASSEPRELTYEQYF
TRBJ1-2 12 . TRBV28 CASRGTVGGYTF
TRBJ2-7 14 . TRBV9 CASSTGLGPYEQYF
TRBJ1-1 14 . TRBV20-1 CSAPDAKGNTEAFF
TRBJ1-5 17 . TRBV19 CASSISPGPNSNQPQHF
TRBJ1-1 13 . TRBV19 CASSRTVGTEAFF
TRBJ1-6 16 . TRBV27 CASSETGNPYNSPLHF
TRBJ2-7 12 . TRBV10-3 CAISARGDEQYF
TRBJ2-7 14 TRBD1 TRBV18 CASSPRQGGNEQYF
TRBJ2-5 14 TRBD2 TRBV7-9 CASSPQTSQETQYF
TRBJ1-6 13 . TRBV20-1 CSAARGEGSPLHF
TRBJ2-1 16 TRBD2 TRBV29-1 CSVAPSGRVSYNEQFF
TRBJ2-7 14 . TRBV27 CASRVSGYSYEQYF
TRBJ2-7 13 . TRBV27 CASSLGMSYEQYF
TRBJ2-6 17 . TRBV6-5 CASSYSIKVSGANVLTF
TRBJ2-2 16 . TRBV6-1 CASSADRDGNTGELFF
TRBJ1-2 15 . TRBV10-3 CAISEPGSADYGYTF
TRBJ2-2 14 . TRBV18 CASSPGLWAGELFF
TRBJ2-3 15 . TRBV7-9 CASRSPGWGVDTQYF
TRBJ1-5 15 TRBD1 TRBV7-2 CASSLGGQGHQPQHF
TRBJ1-2 14 . TRBV4-3 CASSQDLGGYGYTF
TRBJ2-1 18 . TRBV14 CASSQVGGGRRRLGEQFF
TRBJ2-4 14 . TRBV28 CASSLRVVSDIQYF
TRBJ2-7 14 . TRBV6-2/TRBV6-3 CASSYRGSSYEQYF
TRBJ2-3 17 TRBD2 TRBV7-3 CASSGGEGYSITDTQYF
TRBJ2-1 14 . TRBV9 CASRKDNSYNEQFF
TRBJ2-4 16 . TRBV6-1 CASSNRAPGAKNIQYF
TRBJ2-1 12 . TRBV20-1 CSASVTYNEQFF
TRBJ1-1 12 TRBD1 TRBV20-1 CSAPQGNTEASF